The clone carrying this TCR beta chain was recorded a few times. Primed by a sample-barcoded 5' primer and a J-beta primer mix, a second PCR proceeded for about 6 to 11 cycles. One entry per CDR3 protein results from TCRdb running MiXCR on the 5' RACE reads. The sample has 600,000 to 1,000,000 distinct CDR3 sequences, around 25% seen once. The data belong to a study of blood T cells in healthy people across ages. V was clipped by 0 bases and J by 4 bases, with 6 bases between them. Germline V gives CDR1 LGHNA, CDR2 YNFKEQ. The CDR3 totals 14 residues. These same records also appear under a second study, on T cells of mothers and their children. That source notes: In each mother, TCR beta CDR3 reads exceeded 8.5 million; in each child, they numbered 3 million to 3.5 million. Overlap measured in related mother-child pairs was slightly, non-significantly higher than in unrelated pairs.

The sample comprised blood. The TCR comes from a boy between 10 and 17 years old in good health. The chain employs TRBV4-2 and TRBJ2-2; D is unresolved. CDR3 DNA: TGTGCCAGCAGCCAAGAGTTGTTCACCGGGGAGCTGTTTTTT. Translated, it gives CASSQELFTGELFF.